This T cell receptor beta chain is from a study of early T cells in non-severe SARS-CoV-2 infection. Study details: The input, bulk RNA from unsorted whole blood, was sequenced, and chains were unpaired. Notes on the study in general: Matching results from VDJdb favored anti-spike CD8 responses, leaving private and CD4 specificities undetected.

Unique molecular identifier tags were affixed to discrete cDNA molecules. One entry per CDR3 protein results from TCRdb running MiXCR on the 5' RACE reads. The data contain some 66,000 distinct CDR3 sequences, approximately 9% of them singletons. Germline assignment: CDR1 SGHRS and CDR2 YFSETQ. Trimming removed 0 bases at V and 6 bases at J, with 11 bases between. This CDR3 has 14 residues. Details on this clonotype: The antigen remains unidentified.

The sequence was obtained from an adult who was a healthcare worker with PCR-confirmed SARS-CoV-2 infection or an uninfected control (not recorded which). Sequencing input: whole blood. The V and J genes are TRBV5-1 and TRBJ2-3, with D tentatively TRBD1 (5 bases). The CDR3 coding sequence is TGCGCCAGCAGCTTGGAGGGGATATGGGATACGCAGTATTTT. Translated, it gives CASSLEGIWDTQYF.